A single sample is the source of the 31 T cell receptor beta chains below, sequenced in a study of T cells of healthy individuals. Using its own MiXCR run on the 5' RACE reads, TCRdb lists one record per CDR3 protein. The table lists fewer than 90,000 distinct CDR3 sequences, about 5% of them singletons. Receptor source: a female donor in good health.

This clonotype was observed many times. The chain has TRBV21-1 and TRBJ2-3; the DNA was not used to check the table's D call, TRBD2. TRBV21-1 represents a pseudogene. The CDR3 sequence is 17 residues long. The CDR3 coding sequence is TGTGCCAGCAGCAAAGGCGGACTAGCGGGAGACACAGATACGCAGTATTTT. This sequence encodes CASSKGGLAGDTDTQYF.

The table lists this clonotype with many counts. The chain links TRBV6-1 to TRBJ2-2; maybe TRBD2 (5 bases). The CDR3 length is 14 residues. Per germline, CDR1 MNHNS and CDR2 SASEGT. Trimming removed 6 bases at V and 3 bases at J, with 11 bases between. The CDR3 DNA follows: TGTGCCAGCAGGCGGGCGGACTACACCGGGGAGCTGTTTTTT. Encoded protein: CASRRADYTGELFF.

This clonotype was observed many times. CDR3 sequence reads: CASRRLERLNTEAFF. CDR3 bases: TGTGCCAGCAGAAGACTAGAGCGCTTGAACACTGAAGCTTTCTTT. The J gene is TRBJ1-1, the V gene TRBV6-5, with D hard to call. The length of the CDR3 is 15 residues. Deletions cut 6 bases from V and 0 bases from J, with 14 bases between. The germline CDR1 and CDR2 sequences are MNHEY and SVGAGI.

This clonotype was detected many times. The V call is TRBV20-1, the J call TRBJ2-3; 9 bases match TRBD2. Trimming cost V 0 bases and J 4 bases; bases outside gene matches: 5. The CDR3 extends over 15 amino acids. CDR1 is DFQATT, CDR2 SNEGSKA, per germline (reference sequence). The CDR3 bases are TGCAGTGCTAGAGAGGCGACTAGCGGTTCAGATACGCAGTATTTT. Its translation: CSAREATSGSDTQYF.

The chain joins TRBV7-3 to TRBJ1-1, with TRBD1 matching 8 bases. The CDR3 covers 16 residues. V trimming: 5 bases; J trimming: 1 base; junction bases outside the gene matches: 9. Germline assignment: CDR1 SGHTA and CDR2 FQGTGA. CDR3 in DNA: TGTGCCAGCAGCCCATCAGGGGGCTTGGGGAACACTGAAGCTTTCTTT. Encoded protein: CASSPSGGLGNTEAFF.

The sample holds many counts of this clonotype. The CDR3 bases are TGCAGCGCAATTATCCGGACCTACGAGCAGTACTTC. This sequence encodes CSAIIRTYEQYF. The V call is TRBV29-1, the J call TRBJ2-7; the D is unclear. In germline, CDR1 is SQVTM, CDR2 ANQGSEA. The CDR3 has 12 amino acids. Trimming cost V 7 bases and J 2 bases, with 12 bases left between them.

V is TRBV3-1 and J is TRBJ1-3, with a tentative D call TRBD1 (6 bases). The V gene's germline CDR1 is LGHDT and CDR2 YNNKEL (reference sequence). The ends were cut back, 2 bases at V and 1 base at J, with 12 bases in the middle. This CDR3 is built from 16 residues. The CDR3 is CASSQFRGQSGNTIYF. Here the CDR3 DNA reads TGTGCCAGCAGCCAATTCCGCGGACAGTCTGGAAACACCATATATTTT.

This clonotype has only a few counts. V gene TRBV5-6 combines with J gene TRBJ2-3, with 9 bases that match TRBD2. V gave up 0 bases and J gave up 6 bases; unmatched junction bases: 2. Germline assignment: CDR1 SGHDT and CDR2 YYEEEE. This CDR3 is 14 amino acids long. CDR3 sequence (DNA): TGTGCCAGCAGCTTGGTGGCGGGAGGGGATACGCAGTATTTT. As protein: CASSLVAGGDTQYF.

There are many counts of this clonotype. CDR3 sequence reads: CASSFGLAREQFF. The DNA of the CDR3 is TGTGCCAGCAGTTTCGGACTAGCTCGGGAGCAGTTCTTC. The genes are TRBV6-2 or TRBV6-3 and TRBJ2-1; 8 nucleotides line up with TRBD2. Germline loops: CDR1 MNHEY, CDR2 SVGEGT. With 4 bases clipped from V and 10 bases from J, the junction kept 6 bases outside the gene matches. The CDR3 runs 13 residues.

This clonotype appeared many times. The chain couples TRBV7-9 to TRBJ2-1; 8 nucleotides align to TRBD2. This CDR3 is built from 16 residues. V lost 4 bases to trimming and J lost 6 bases; unmatched junction nucleotides: 11. The V gene's germline CDR1 is SEHNR and CDR2 FQNEAQ (reference sequence). The DNA for the CDR3 is TGTGCCAGCAGCTCCTCTTCGGGGGGGTCTGTCAATGAGCAGTTCTTC. Amino acid sequence: CASSSSSGGSVNEQFF. Variable domain in full (rest from reference TRBV7-9 and TRBJ2-1): DTGVSQNPRHKITKRGQNVTFRCDPISEHNRLYWYRQTLGQGPEFLTYFQNEAQLEKSRLLSDRFSAERPKGSFSTLEIQRTEQGDSAMYLCASSSSSGGSVNEQFFGPGTRLTVL.

In its sample, this clonotype was seen a few times. The V gene is TRBV20-1, the J gene TRBJ2-1; 10 nucleotides match TRBD2. The CDR3 extends over 14 amino acids. CDR1 and CDR2 from the germline V gene are DFQATT and SNEGSKA (reference sequence). V gave up 2 bases and J gave up 7 bases; unmatched junction bases: 5. The CDR3 protein is CSARKREGRNEQFF. The CDR3 bases are TGCAGTGCTAGAAAGCGGGAGGGCCGAAATGAGCAGTTCTTC.

This clonotype was found many times. The DNA of the CDR3 is TGCAGCGTTGGGGAGACCCAGTACTTC. This sequence encodes CSVGETQYF. V and J are TRBV29-1 and TRBJ2-5; no clear D gene. From germline, CDR1 is SQVTM and CDR2 ANQGSEA. The CDR3 sequence is 9 residues long. Trimming took 4 bases from V and 5 from J, leaving 2 bases between them.

This clonotype was detected only a few times. The chain carries TRBV5-1 and TRBJ1-1; no reliable D call. Trimming took off 1 base at V and 0 bases at J, with 7 bases between the two ends. Germline loops: CDR1 SGHRS, CDR2 YFSETQ. The CDR3 spans 14 residues. The CDR3 DNA sequence: TGCGCCAGCAGCTTGTTTACGGTGAACACTGAAGCTTTCTTT. Translating it yields CASSLFTVNTEAFF.

The table lists this clonotype with a few counts. The rearrangement joins TRBV20-1 to TRBJ1-4; TRBD1 agrees at 12 bases. The length of the CDR3 is 14 residues. Germline CDR1 reads DFQATT; CDR2 reads SNEGSKA (reference sequence). V was pared by 5 bases and J by 8 bases, with 6 bases of the junction left unmatched. The chain's CDR3 is CSAPPGTGGEKLFF. As DNA, the CDR3 is TGCAGTGCTCCCCCCGGGACAGGGGGCGAAAAACTGTTTTTT.

This clonotype turned up a few times. The chain combines TRBV4-3 with TRBJ1-4; 7 bases agree with TRBD1. V shed 1 base and J 7 bases; nucleotides not matched to a gene: 12. The germline V gene encodes CDR1 LGHNA and CDR2 YSLEER. There are 17 residues in the CDR3. CDR3 in amino acids: CASSQGVYGTVSEKLFF. Here the CDR3 DNA reads TGCGCCAGCAGCCAAGGCGTATACGGGACAGTGAGTGAAAAACTGTTTTTT.

The chain is built from TRBV5-1 and TRBJ2-1; 11 bases are shared with TRBD2. Per the germline V gene, CDR1 is SGHRS and CDR2 is YFSETQ. Germline trimming cut 1 base from V and 8 bases from J; bases unmatched to any gene: 5. This CDR3 is built from 15 residues. DNA of the CDR3: TGCGCCAGCAGCTTGTTAGCGGGAGGGCCAGATGAGCAGTTCTTC. Its translation is CASSLLAGGPDEQFF.

This clonotype was detected ten times or more. This CDR3 is CAWSVGLSSYEQYF. CDR3 in DNA: TGTGCCTGGAGTGTAGGTCTCAGCTCCTACGAGCAGTACTTC. This chain connects TRBV30 to TRBJ2-7; D is ambiguous. The CDR3 is 14 amino acids. Trimming cost V 0 bases and J 0 bases, with 9 bases left between them. Germline assignment: CDR1 GTSNPN and CDR2 SVGIG (reference sequence). Supplemented by reference TRBV30 and TRBJ2-7, the full variable domain reads SQTIHQWPATLVQPVGSPLSLECTVEGTSNPNLYWYRQAAGRGLQLLFYSVGIGQISSEVPQNLSASRPQDRQFILSSKKLLLSDSGFYLCAWSVGLSSYEQYFGPGTRLTVT.

The chain joins TRBV30 to TRBJ2-7; TRBD2 matches at 7 bases. CDR3 size: 14 residues. Germline V CDR1 and CDR2: GTSNPN, SVGIG (reference sequence). The junction had 7 bases not matched to a gene; V was cut back by 2 bases and J by 3 bases. Here the CDR3 DNA reads TGTGCCTGGAGTACAGTGGGGAGGGGCTACGAGCAGTACTTC. Protein: CAWSTVGRGYEQYF. The variable domain in full, with the rest retrieved from reference TRBV30 and TRBJ2-7, is SQTIHQWPATLVQPVGSPLSLECTVEGTSNPNLYWYRQAAGRGLQLLFYSVGIGQISSEVPQNLSASRPQDRQFILSSKKLLLSDSGFYLCAWSTVGRGYEQYFGPGTRLTVT.

At least ten counts were recorded for this clonotype. The chain is built from TRBV4-1 and TRBJ1-1, with D tentatively TRBD1 (5 bases). Germline values: CDR1 MGHRA, CDR2 YSYEKL. The CDR3 extends over 16 amino acids. The V gene lost 3 bases and the J gene lost 0 bases, with 14 bases spanning the gap. The CDR3 loop is CASSQGLITVNTEAFF. CDR3 in DNA: TGCGCCAGCAGCCAGGGGCTGATTACAGTGAACACTGAAGCTTTCTTT.

In its sample, this clonotype was seen a few times. The chain is built from TRBV4-2 and TRBJ1-4; the D is unclear. The V gene's germline CDR1 is LGHNA and CDR2 YNFKEQ. Trimming shortened V by 0 bases and J by 7 bases, and 18 bases separated the two germline ends. The CDR3 loop spans 17 amino acids. The CDR3 loop reads CASSQDRHRQSGEKLFF. Written as DNA, the CDR3 is TGTGCCAGCAGCCAAGATAGGCATAGGCAGAGTGGTGAAAAACTGTTTTTT.

Of note for this clonotype: Being one base from a much bigger clone, this may be a read error. The chain combines TRBV5-1 with TRBJ1-1; no definite D call. Germline CDR1 reads SGHRS; CDR2 reads YFSETQ. The CDR3 spans 17 residues. CDR3 coding DNA: TGCGCCAGCAGCTTGGGACCGGAGGGTCCCCCCAACACTGAAGTTTTCTTT. Protein sequence: CASSLGPEGPPNTEVFF.

This clonotype has a handful of counts. J is TRBJ2-1 and V is TRBV27; 8 nucleotides line up with TRBD1. This CDR3 is built from 13 residues. The V and J ends lost 3 bases and 8 bases, in that order; junction bases with no gene match: 3. The germline V gene encodes CDR1 MNHEY and CDR2 SMNVEV (reference sequence). DNA of the CDR3: TGTGCCAGCAGTTTGGACAGGGAGGATGAGCAGTTCTTC. It is translated as CASSLDREDEQFF.

The gene calls are TRBV4-1 and TRBJ2-3; 11 bases line up with TRBD2. CDR1 is MGHRA and CDR2 is YSYEKL in the germline V gene. This CDR3 contains 15 residues. V gave up 6 bases and J gave up 3 bases; unmatched junction bases: 5. CDR3 residues: CASRPTSGSTDTQYF. The CDR3 nucleotides are TGCGCCAGCAGACCCACTAGCGGGAGTACAGATACGCAGTATTTT.

Only a few counts were recorded for this clonotype. V usage is TRBV27 and J usage is TRBJ1-1; TRBD1 agrees at 9 bases. V lost 5 bases, J lost 8 bases, and 6 bases stayed unmatched. The CDR3 has 13 residues. Looked up from germline, CDR1 is MNHEY and CDR2 is SMNVEV (reference sequence). The CDR3 coding sequence is TGTGCCAGCAGTCCTAGGACAGGGGCCGAAGCTTTCTTT. This encodes CASSPRTGAEAFF.

The sample holds many counts of this clonotype. This chain links TRBV11-3 with TRBJ2-4; perhaps TRBD2 as D (6 bases). The CDR3 consists of 15 residues. V was shortened by 1 base and J by 7 bases, with 14 bases between the two germline ends. Per the germline V gene, CDR1 is SGHNT and CDR2 is YENEEA. The CDR3 DNA reads as TGTGCCAGCAGCTTAGGGCCGGGAGATCCGAACATTCAGTACTTC. Translating it yields CASSLGPGDPNIQYF.

The sample holds many counts of this clonotype. The chain couples TRBV20-1 to TRBJ1-1, with D possibly matching TRBD1 (5 bases). CDR3 length: 16 residues. The V gene's germline CDR1 is DFQATT and CDR2 SNEGSKA (reference sequence). V lost 4 bases and J 2 bases, leaving 20 bases between the germline ends. The CDR3 loop is CSATTGAMRGNTEAFF. In DNA form, the CDR3 reads TGCAGTGCTACAACAGGAGCTATGAGGGGTAACACTGAAGCTTTCTTT.

The table lists this clonotype with many counts. V is TRBV20-1 and J is TRBJ1-1; no reliable D call. This CDR3 is 11 amino acids long. The germline V gene encodes CDR1 DFQATT and CDR2 SNEGSKA (reference sequence). Trimming removed 5 bases at V and 1 base at J, with 5 bases between. This chain's CDR3 is CSAAGNTEAFF. The DNA of the CDR3 is TGCAGTGCTGCAGGGAACACTGAAGCTTTCTTT.

This rearrangement joins TRBV12-5 to TRBJ1-1, with 7 bases aligning to TRBD1. Germline CDR1 LGHNT, CDR2 FRNRAP. The CDR3 sequence is 13 residues long. V was clipped by 4 bases and J by 5 bases; unmatched bases: 4. CDR3 loop: CASGSSGGTEAFF. CDR3 nucleotide sequence: TGTGCTAGTGGTTCATCAGGGGGTACTGAAGCTTTCTTT.

The V and J genes are TRBV7-9 and TRBJ2-1, with 12 bases fitting TRBD2. Trimming cost V 4 bases and J 5 bases; bases outside gene matches: 18. Germline CDR1 is SEHNR and CDR2 is FQNEAQ (reference sequence). This CDR3 contains 20 residues. CDR3 DNA sequence: TGTGCCAGCAGCTCAAGCTCACTAGCGGGAGGCTCCGGGGTTCACAATGAGCAGTTCTTC. It codes for CASSSSSLAGGSGVHNEQFF.

As concerns this clonotype: A much larger clone lies one base from this, so it may be a read error. V gene TRBV5-4 combines with J gene TRBJ2-7; 7 positions match TRBD2. The CDR3 is made up of 15 amino acids. Trimming at V came to 4 bases and at J to 4 bases, leaving 11 bases not matched to a gene. Germline CDR1 reads SGHNT; CDR2 reads YYREEE (reference sequence). The CDR3 region is CASSGMAGEPYEQYF. The CDR3 DNA follows: TGTGCCAGCAGCGGAATGGCGGGAGAGCCGTACGAGCAGTACTTC.

In nucleotides, the CDR3 is TGCAGTGCTAGAGCGGAGGGGGACTACAATGAGCAGTACTTC. Encoded protein: CSARAEGDYNEQYF. The J gene is TRBJ2-1, the V gene TRBV20-1; TRBD2 might be the D (7 bases). Judging by the DNA end, TRBJ2-7 fits better; the J call may be wrong. Germline V gene sequence: CDR1 DFQATT, CDR2 SNEGSKA (reference sequence). This CDR3 is built from 14 residues.